The clone carrying this TCR beta chain was counted many times. The V end lost 4 bases, the J end lost 3 bases, and 13 bases lay between the germline ends. The germline V gene has CDR1 SGHAT and CDR2 FQNNGV. The CDR3 consists of 14 residues. The data belong to a study of blood T cell repertoires in COVID-19. About the study: Collection of acute and convalescent COVID-19 samples took place in the United States, Italy and Spain. PBMCs, B-cell-depleted T cells, or T cells were the source of the cDNA or gDNA that made up the material.

Under the authors' procedure: Researchers report that nucleated cell counts were estimated from reference gene primer amplification. Sequencing was performed with immunoSEQ multiplex PCR; in TCRdb, only in-frame clones are kept and a portion is missing. V, J and clone size are those of that table, while D and trimming were read from the DNA. The repertoire includes 130,000 to 150,000 clones, about 84% of them detected once, and about an eighth sits in the top ten. This receptor was taken from a man aged 55 to 70 with active or convalescent COVID-19. The V gene is TRBV11-2, the J gene TRBJ2-7; a possible D gene is TRBD1 (6 bases). The sample comprised peripheral blood. Here the CDR3 reads CASSSRGHLYEQYF. CDR3 DNA sequence: TGTGCCAGCAGCTCCCGGGGACATCTCTACGAGCAGTACTTC.